Each of the 32 T cell receptor beta chains below was sequenced from the same sample in a study of blood T cell repertoires in COVID-19. Sequencing was performed with immunoSEQ multiplex PCR; in TCRdb, only in-frame clones are kept and a portion is missing. This table has about 400,000 clones, nearly 90% appearing once. Material: PBMCs or T cells enriched from blood (not recorded which). The receptor set was obtained from a woman aged 25 to 45 who had recovered from COVID-19.

The chain employs TRBV4-1 and TRBJ1-1; TRBD1 agrees at 8 bases. CDR1 and CDR2 from the germline V gene are MGHRA and YSYEKL. Trimming at V came to 2 bases and at J to 4 bases, leaving 3 bases not matched to a gene. This CDR3 region has 14 residues. The CDR3 coding sequence is TGCGCCAGCAGCCAACAGGGGGCTATCACTGAAGCTTTCTTT. Encoded protein: CASSQQGAITEAFF.

The rearrangement links TRBV7-3 to TRBJ2-1, with 10 nucleotides matching TRBD2. CDR3 length: 16 residues. The germline CDR1 and CDR2 sequences are SGHTA and FQGTGA. Germline trimming cut 5 bases from V and 2 bases from J; bases unmatched to any gene: 6. CDR3: CASSRVGLAAYNEQFF. The CDR3 DNA is TGTGCCAGCAGCCGCGTCGGACTAGCGGCCTACAATGAGCAGTTCTTC.

The chain couples TRBV5-4 to TRBJ1-2; 10 bases match TRBD1. CDR1 is SGHNT and CDR2 is YYREEE in the germline V gene (reference sequence). V dropped 3 bases and J dropped 4; count of bases not matched to a gene: 6. The CDR3 contains 15 residues. In DNA, the CDR3 is TGTGCCAGCAGCTCCCAGACAGGGGGCGGCTATGGCTACACCTTC. Its translation: CASSSQTGGGYGYTF.

This clone was picked up one time. V is TRBV6-6 and J is TRBJ1-4, with 8 bases fitting TRBD1. The germline V gene encodes CDR1 MNHNY and CDR2 SVGAGI (reference sequence). This CDR3 has 15 amino acids. Trimming took 2 bases from V and 8 from J; bases not matched to a gene: 7. CDR3 sequence: CASSYPDRGGEKLFF. In DNA, the CDR3 is TGTGCCAGCAGTTACCCCGACAGGGGAGGGGAAAAACTGTTTTTT.

The V gene is TRBV7-2, the J gene TRBJ2-7; 9 bases fit TRBD1. V dropped 5 bases and J dropped 2; count of bases not matched to a gene: 19. The germline V gene encodes CDR1 SGHTA and CDR2 FQGNSA. CDR3 size: 19 residues. This chain's CDR3 is CASSLRGDRVLTGTYEQYF. The CDR3 DNA is TGTGCCAGCAGCCTTAGGGGGGACAGGGTCCTCACCGGGACCTACGAGCAGTACTTC.

V usage is TRBV5-8 and J usage is TRBJ1-1; TRBD1 matches 10 bases. In germline, CDR1 is SGHTS, CDR2 YDEGEE. Trimming cost V 4 bases and J 5 bases; bases outside gene matches: 8. The CDR3 covers 15 residues. The CDR3: CASSGEDRGFTEAFF. The DNA for the CDR3 is TGTGCCAGCAGCGGGGAGGACAGGGGGTTTACTGAAGCTTTCTTT.

This clone was recorded only once. The chain recombines TRBV4-2 with TRBJ2-7; 7 bases fit TRBD1. The CDR3 contains 13 residues. With 5 bases clipped from V and 7 bases from J, the junction kept 8 bases outside the gene matches. Germline V CDR1 and CDR2: LGHNA, YNFKEQ. The chain's CDR3 is CASSGQTGQEQYF. DNA of the CDR3: TGTGCCAGCAGCGGACAGACAGGGCAGGAGCAGTACTTC.

V and J are TRBV30 and TRBJ1-4, with TRBD1 matching 7 bases. J gave up 0 bases and V 5 bases, and 6 bases lay outside the gene matches. CDR1 and CDR2 from the germline V gene are GTSNPN and SVGIG (reference sequence). The CDR3 spans 15 residues. The CDR3 reads CAWSPGTATNEKLFF. In nucleotides, the CDR3 is TGTGCCTGGTCTCCCGGGACAGCAACTAATGAAAAACTGTTTTTT.

V and J are TRBV12-3 or TRBV12-4 and TRBJ2-7; 7 bases line up with TRBD2. The V segment lost 7 bases and the J segment 5 bases; nucleotides outside the gene matches: 5. This CDR3 is 12 amino acids long. In DNA, the CDR3 is TGTGCCAGCACCCTTCGGGGGGACGAGCAGTACTTC. Residues: CASTLRGDEQYF.

This sequence joins TRBV7-2 and TRBJ2-7, with D perhaps TRBD1 (5 bases). This CDR3 contains 14 residues. Germline assignment: CDR1 SGHTA and CDR2 FQGNSA. V lost 1 base and J 5 bases, leaving 12 bases between the germline ends. The CDR3 DNA is TGTGCCAGCAGCTTAGACGGCAGGGCCCACGAGCAGTACTTC. Its translation is CASSLDGRAHEQYF.

In its sample, this clone was seen a few times. This rearrangement joins TRBV5-1 to TRBJ2-3; tentatively, D is TRBD2 (6 bases). This CDR3 is built from 16 residues. Germline V gene sequence: CDR1 SGHRS, CDR2 YFSETQ. The ends were cut back, 5 bases at V and 5 bases at J, with 21 bases in the middle. The CDR3 DNA reads as TGCGCCAGCAGTTTCCGGGGGAGCGGCTCGGGAGATACGCAGTATTTT. This sequence encodes CASSFRGSGSGDTQYF. The variable domain in full, completed from reference TRBV5-1 and TRBJ2-3, reads KAGVTQTPRYLIKTRGQQVTLSCSPISGHRSVSWYQQTPGQGLQFLFEYFSETQRNKGNFPGRFSGRQFSNSRSEMNVSTLELGDSALYLCASSFRGSGSGDTQYFGPGTRLTVL.

The V and J genes are TRBV5-1 and TRBJ2-4; a weak D match, TRBD2 (6 bases). V lost 0 bases and J lost 0, with 13 bases in between. This CDR3 comprises 17 residues. The germline V gene encodes CDR1 SGHRS and CDR2 YFSETQ. In DNA form, the CDR3 reads TGCGCCAGCAGCTTGGGGTTTGCGGGGCCAGCCAAAAACATTCAGTACTTC. This sequence encodes CASSLGFAGPAKNIQYF.

Regarding this clone: The germline gene is not matched at one end of the junction; a read error may be the cause. This sequence joins TRBV7-7 and TRBJ2-5; TRBD1 matches 7 bases. This CDR3 has 16 amino acids. Germline V gives CDR1 SSHAT, CDR2 FNYEAQ (reference sequence). The CDR3: CASSLAQGTAQETQYF. In DNA, the CDR3 is TGTGCTAGCAGCTTAGCGCAAGGGACAGCCCAAGAGACCCAGTACTTC.

The chain employs TRBV4-2 and TRBJ2-2; 7 bases are shared with TRBD1. The CDR3 runs 15 residues. The V gene end was trimmed by 5 bases and the J gene end by 5 bases; junction bases not matched to a gene: 8. Per the germline V gene, CDR1 is LGHNA and CDR2 is YNFKEQ. The CDR3 loop is CASSEGQMRTGELFF. CDR3 coding DNA: TGTGCCAGCAGCGAGGGACAGATGAGAACCGGGGAGCTGTTTTTT.

The chain employs TRBV5-1 and TRBJ1-1, with 10 bases identical to TRBD1. The germline gives CDR1 SGHRS, CDR2 YFSETQ. The CDR3 loop spans 13 amino acids. The V segment lost 7 bases and the J segment 7 bases; nucleotides outside the gene matches: 7. The CDR3, as DNA: TGCGCCAGCGAAAGGGACAGGGGCAGTGAAGCTTTCTTT. The encoded protein is CASERDRGSEAFF. Looking up the rest from reference TRBV5-1 and TRBJ1-1 gives the full variable domain: KAGVTQTPRYLIKTRGQQVTLSCSPISGHRSVSWYQQTPGQGLQFLFEYFSETQRNKGNFPGRFSGRQFSNSRSEMNVSTLELGDSALYLCASERDRGSEAFFGQGTRLTVV.

This clone was detected only a few times. This chain links TRBV4-1 with TRBJ2-2; tentatively, D is TRBD1 (6 bases). The CDR3 totals 15 residues. Trimming stripped 6 bases from V and 4 bases from J, with 15 bases between. CDR1 is MGHRA, CDR2 YSYEKL, per germline. CDR3 nucleotides: TGCGCCAGCAGAAGTCTGGGGGCCGGCACCGGGGAGCTGTTTTTT. As protein: CASRSLGAGTGELFF.

V usage is TRBV6-5 and J usage is TRBJ1-6, with TRBD1 identical over 9 bases. CDR3 size: 16 residues. With 3 bases clipped from V and 5 bases from J, the junction kept 5 bases outside the gene matches. Per the germline V gene, CDR1 is MNHEY and CDR2 is SVGAGI. In nucleotides, the CDR3 is TGTGCCAGCAGTTATATGGGACAGGGTCATAATTCACCCCTCCACTTT. Its translation is CASSYMGQGHNSPLHF.

The chain uses TRBV7-9 and TRBJ1-2; tentatively, D is TRBD1 (5 bases). Germline V gene sequence: CDR1 SEHNR, CDR2 FQNEAQ (reference sequence). V was trimmed by 3 bases and J by 2 bases, leaving 10 bases between them. The CDR3 runs 14 residues. CDR3 amino acids: CASSFPGLNYGYTF. CDR3 in DNA: TGTGCCAGCAGCTTTCCAGGGTTGAACTATGGCTACACCTTC. Based on the CDR3 plus reference TRBV7-9 and TRBJ1-2, the full variable domain is DTGVSQNPRHKITKRGQNVTFRCDPISEHNRLYWYRQTLGQGPEFLTYFQNEAQLEKSRLLSDRFSAERPKGSFSTLEIQRTEQGDSAMYLCASSFPGLNYGYTFGSGTRLTVV.

This rearrangement joins TRBV19 to TRBJ2-7, with TRBD2 as a possible D gene (5 bases). CDR3 length: 13 amino acids. V was clipped by 5 bases and J by 0 bases, with 8 bases between them. The V gene's germline CDR1 is LNHDA and CDR2 SQIVND (reference sequence). The CDR3 sequence: CASSPGFSYEQYF. The CDR3 DNA reads as TGTGCCAGTAGTCCGGGGTTCTCCTACGAGCAGTACTTC.

The chain is built from TRBV11-2 and TRBJ1-2; 8 bases map to TRBD1. V dropped 5 bases and J dropped 2; count of bases not matched to a gene: 4. Germline V gives CDR1 SGHAT, CDR2 FQNNGV. This CDR3 region has 14 residues. DNA of the CDR3: TGTGCCAGCAGCACTTCAGGGGGCAACTATGGCTACACCTTC. This translates into CASSTSGGNYGYTF.

The rearrangement joins TRBV3-1 (or the pseudogene TRBV3-2) to TRBJ1-2, with D tentatively TRBD1 (6 bases). The germline CDR1 and CDR2 sequences are LGHDT and YNNKEL (reference sequence). V lost 3 bases and J 4 bases, leaving 15 bases between the germline ends. The CDR3 is made up of 15 amino acids. CDR3 residues: CASSHHTGKSYGYTF. CDR3 DNA sequence: TGTGCCAGCAGCCATCACACAGGGAAGTCCTATGGCTACACCTTC.

The chain joins TRBV7-2 to TRBJ2-7; 8 positions match TRBD1. Losses at the gene ends were 1 base for V and 5 bases for J; bases not matched to a gene: 7. Germline V gene sequence: CDR1 SGHTA, CDR2 FQGNSA. The CDR3 spans 15 residues. CDR3 sequence (DNA): TGTGCCAGCAGCTTAGTAGCGGACAGGGTCCACGAGCAGTACTTC. It is translated as CASSLVADRVHEQYF. Based on the CDR3 plus reference TRBV7-2 and TRBJ2-7, the full variable domain is GAGVSQSPSNKVTEKGKDVELRCDPISGHTALYWYRQSLGQGLEFLIYFQGNSAPDKSGLPSDRFSAERTGGSVSTLTIQRTQQEDSAVYLCASSLVADRVHEQYFGPGTRLTVT.

J is TRBJ1-5 and V is TRBV12-3 or TRBV12-4, with D possibly TRBD1 on 5 matching bases. Deletions cut 6 bases from V and 6 bases from J, with 12 bases between. CDR3 size: 13 residues. In DNA, the CDR3 is TGTGCCAGCAGCCGATTGGGGCTTCAGCCCCAGCATTTT. It translates to CASSRLGLQPQHF.

The chain carries TRBV2 and TRBJ1-6, with D tentatively TRBD1 (5 bases). Trimming removed 8 bases at V and 7 bases at J, with 18 bases between. Germline loops: CDR1 SNHLY, CDR2 FYNNEI. The CDR3 extends over 15 amino acids. Here the CDR3 reads CASCRDGGNNSPLHF. The DNA of the CDR3 is TGTGCCAGCTGCCGGGACGGAGGGAACAATTCACCCCTCCACTTT.

V is TRBV18 and J is TRBJ1-5; 7 bases fit TRBD1. CDR1 and CDR2 (germline): KGHSH, LQKENI. The CDR3 runs to 15 residues. J was trimmed by 6 bases and V by 1 base; bases with no gene match: 6. The DNA for the CDR3 is TGTGCCAGCTCACCACGTACAGGGGCGGGTCAGCCCCAGCATTTT. Residues: CASSPRTGAGQPQHF.

The chain links TRBV25-1 to TRBJ1-5, with D perhaps matching TRBD1 (5 bases). V lost 4 bases, J lost 3 bases, and 10 bases lay in between. Germline V gives CDR1 MGHDK, CDR2 SYGVNS. The CDR3 runs 14 residues. The CDR3 here is CASSGTGYNQPQHF. As DNA, the CDR3 is TGTGCCAGCAGTGGAACAGGTTACAATCAGCCCCAGCATTTT.

This sequence joins TRBV7-2 and TRBJ1-1, with a tentative D call TRBD1 (6 bases). CDR3 length: 14 residues. V lost 6 bases to trimming and J lost 4 bases, with 15 bases between them. CDR1 is SGHTA and CDR2 is FQGNSA in the germline V gene. The CDR3 here is CASREQGGATEAFF. CDR3 nucleotides: TGTGCCAGCAGGGAACAGGGTGGGGCCACTGAAGCTTTCTTT.

This clone was counted only a few times. The chain has TRBV4-2 and TRBJ2-1; D is perhaps TRBD1 (6 bases). This CDR3 contains 16 residues. V was clipped by 4 bases and J by 1 base, with 14 bases between them. Germline loops: CDR1 LGHNA, CDR2 YNFKEQ. The CDR3 DNA reads as TGTGCCAGCAGCCTCCATACAGGGAGATCCTACAATGAGCAGTTCTTC. Amino acids: CASSLHTGRSYNEQFF.

The chain links TRBV4-2 to TRBJ2-7, with TRBD1 identical over 7 bases. Germline trimming cut 1 base from V and 2 bases from J; bases unmatched to any gene: 11. The CDR3 has 17 amino acids. Germline V lookup: CDR1 LGHNA, CDR2 YNFKEQ. The CDR3 DNA sequence: TGTGCCAGCAGCCAAGCCCCGACACAGGGGCGGACCTACGAGCAGTACTTC. It yields the protein CASSQAPTQGRTYEQYF.

Here the CDR3 reads CATSRDRVGNQPQHF. The CDR3 bases are TGTGCCACCAGCAGAGACAGGGTGGGAAATCAGCCCCAGCATTTT. The rearrangement links TRBV15 to TRBJ1-5; D is perhaps TRBD1 (5 bases). CDR1 and CDR2 from the germline V gene are LNHNV and YYDKDF (reference sequence). The CDR3 extends over 15 amino acids. With 0 bases removed from V and 4 bases from J, the gap between germline ends came to 10 bases.

The chain joins TRBV5-4 to TRBJ1-6; the match to TRBD1 covers 8 bases. Germline V gene sequence: CDR1 SGHNT, CDR2 YYREEE (reference sequence). Trimming at V came to 4 bases and at J to 4 bases, leaving 7 bases not matched to a gene. The CDR3 covers 16 residues. CDR3 in amino acids: CASSPSGTGYNSPLHF. CDR3 nucleotide sequence: TGTGCCAGCAGCCCGAGCGGGACAGGTTATAATTCACCCCTCCACTTT.

The CDR3 loop is CASSLRQGVGTEAFF. In DNA form, the CDR3 reads TGTGCCAGCAGCTTAAGACAGGGGGTGGGCACTGAAGCTTTCTTT. This rearrangement joins TRBV7-9 to TRBJ1-1; 9 nucleotides match TRBD1. The V segment lost 2 bases and the J segment 4 bases; nucleotides outside the gene matches: 5. Germline CDR1 and CDR2: SEHNR and FQNEAQ (reference sequence). The CDR3 covers 15 residues.